This T cell receptor (beta chain) originates from a study of tumor and adjacent non-tumor tissue in lung cancer. The CDR3 is made up of 17 amino acids. Germline lookup yields CDR1 SGHAT and CDR2 FQDESV (reference sequence). A modified ARM-PCR protocol with three rounds of nested PCR amplified TCRbeta. In TCRdb, the multiplex PCR reads were re-called with MiXCR into one record per CDR3 protein. The sample has under 250,000 distinct CDR3 sequences, approximately 74% seen once. Details on this clonotype: One end of the junction varies from germline; a read error may be responsible.

No cell sorting was done before RNA was extracted from the tissue. Material: lung tumor tissue. This chain connects TRBV11-1 to TRBJ2-1, with 8 nucleotides matching TRBD2. The sequence was collected from a man in his sixties with non-small cell lung cancer. Written as DNA, the CDR3 is TGTGGCAGCAACTTATCTCGGCTGGCGGGAGGCAACAATGAGCAGTTCTTC. As protein: CGSNLSRLAGGNNEQFF.